This T cell receptor (beta chain) appears in the sequencing data of a study of shared clonotypes between healthy human individuals. Notes on the study in general: Sequencing depth was a factor that was expected to affect clonotype sharing among donors.

The CDR3 covers 17 residues. J lost 7 bases, V lost 4 bases, and 16 bases had no gene match. CDR1 and CDR2 (germline): SGHNT, YYREEE (reference sequence). This clone was seen a few times. Its antigen remains unidentified. Donors were Caucasian adults residing in Nashville, Tennessee, USA. Repertoires were generated with immunoSEQ multiplex PCR, while TCRdb's copy carries only in-frame clones and drops some. Of some 680,000 clones listed, about three quarters are singletons. The sequence was collected from a woman aged 25 to 39 in good health. The chain uses TRBV5-4 and TRBJ2-2; 7 bases fit TRBD1. The sample comprised memory CD4+ T cells sorted from blood. Subset reported: CD45RA-negative fraction. CDR3 DNA: TGTGCCAGCAGCCAAGAGTGGAAACAGGGGTCCATCGGGGAGCTGTTTTTT. Its translation: CASSQEWKQGSIGELFF.